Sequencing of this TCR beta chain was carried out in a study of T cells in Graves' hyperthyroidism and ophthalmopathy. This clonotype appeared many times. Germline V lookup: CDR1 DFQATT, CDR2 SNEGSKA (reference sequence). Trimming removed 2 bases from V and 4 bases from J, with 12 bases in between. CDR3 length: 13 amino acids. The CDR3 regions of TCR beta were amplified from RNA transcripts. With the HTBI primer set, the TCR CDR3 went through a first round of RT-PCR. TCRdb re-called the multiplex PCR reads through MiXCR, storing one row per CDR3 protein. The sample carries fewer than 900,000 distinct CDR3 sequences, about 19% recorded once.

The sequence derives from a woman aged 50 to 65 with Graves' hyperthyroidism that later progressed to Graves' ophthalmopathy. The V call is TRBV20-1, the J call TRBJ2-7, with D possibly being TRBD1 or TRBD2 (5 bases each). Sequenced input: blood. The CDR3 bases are TGCAGTGCTAGAAGGGACGGAACATACGAGCAGTACTTC. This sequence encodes CSARRDGTYEQYF.